These 25 T cell receptor beta chains were sequenced from one sample in a study of Tregs in tolerant kidney transplant recipients. The data were produced by immunoSEQ multiplex PCR, yet TCRdb's version contains in-frame clones alone and is incomplete. In the table there are some 80,000 clones, roughly 98% of which are singletons. Sequenced material: CD4+ T cells from blood, taken before the transplant. The receptors come from a human donor who received a combined kidney and bone marrow transplant.

This rearrangement joins TRBV25-1 to TRBJ1-2; 10 bases are shared with TRBD1. J gave up 6 bases and V 5 bases, and 6 bases lay outside the gene matches. Germline CDR1 is MGHDK and CDR2 is SYGVNS. This CDR3 comprises 14 residues. Here the CDR3 DNA reads TGTGCCAGCAGTAAAGGACAGGGGGTTGATGGCTACACCTTC. Protein product: CASSKGQGVDGYTF.

The CDR3 protein is CASSLGSSGVYEQYF. In nucleotides, the CDR3 is TGTGCCAGCAGCTTAGGGTCCTCGGGAGTCTACGAGCAGTACTTC. The V and J genes are TRBV11-3 and TRBJ2-7; D may be TRBD2 (6 bases). V lost 1 base, J lost 3 bases, and 13 bases lay in between. The germline V gene has CDR1 SGHNT and CDR2 YENEEA. The CDR3 is 15 residues long.

The chain uses TRBV6-1 and TRBJ2-4; TRBD2 matches 8 bases. The CDR3 sequence is 15 residues long. Germline CDR1 is MNHNS and CDR2 is SASEGT. Trimming took 5 bases from V and 9 from J; bases not matched to a gene: 12. The CDR3 sequence is CASSPERGNIGIQYF. The CDR3 bases are TGTGCCAGCAGTCCGGAGCGGGGGAATATAGGCATTCAGTACTTC.

This chain links TRBV4-3 with TRBJ2-1; TRBD2 matches at 7 bases. CDR3 size: 16 residues. The germline V gene encodes CDR1 LGHNA and CDR2 YSLEER. The V segment lost 4 bases and the J segment 8 bases; nucleotides outside the gene matches: 14. The CDR3 sequence is CASSPQVGGFEDEQFF. The CDR3 DNA follows: TGCGCCAGCAGCCCCCAGGTGGGGGGGTTTGAGGATGAGCAGTTCTTC.

The chain is built from TRBV5-1 and TRBJ1-1; D might be TRBD1 (6 bases). There are 16 residues in the CDR3. V lost 3 bases and J lost 0, with 15 bases in between. Germline V CDR1 and CDR2: SGHRS, YFSETQ. CDR3 sequence (DNA): TGCGCCAGCAGCTCTCTAAGGGGGATGATGAACACTGAAGCTTTCTTT. Its protein product is CASSSLRGMMNTEAFF.

This clone showed up just once. The chain uses TRBV4-3 and TRBJ1-2; the D is unclear. Per germline, CDR1 LGHNA and CDR2 YSLEER. V dropped 0 bases and J dropped 2 bases, with 16 bases sitting between them. The length of the CDR3 is 17 residues. The CDR3 reads CASSQDYFAGRNYGYTF. In DNA, the CDR3 is TGCGCCAGCAGCCAAGACTATTTTGCAGGAAGGAACTATGGCTACACCTTC.

The rearrangement uses TRBV7-2 and TRBJ2-3, with TRBD1 matching 7 bases. With V trimmed by 3 bases and J by 2 bases, 8 bases remained unmatched. CDR3 length: 16 amino acids. Germline-derived CDR1 and CDR2 are SGHTA and FQGNSA. The CDR3 spells CASSLMGDRFTDTQYF. DNA for the CDR3: TGTGCCAGCAGCTTGATGGGGGACAGATTCACAGATACGCAGTATTTT.

The chain joins TRBV6-6 to TRBJ2-5; 7 positions match TRBD2. With V trimmed by 6 bases and J by 5 bases, 12 bases remained unmatched. Per the germline V gene, CDR1 is MNHNY and CDR2 is SVGAGI (reference sequence). CDR3 size: 15 residues. The CDR3, as DNA: TGTGCCAGCAGATTATCTAGCGTGCGGGGGGAGACCCAGTACTTC. Translating it yields CASRLSSVRGETQYF.

J is TRBJ2-2 and V is TRBV6-5; 8 bases align to TRBD2. This CDR3 spans 14 amino acids. Germline loops: CDR1 MNHEY, CDR2 SVGAGI. V dropped 4 bases and J dropped 8; count of bases not matched to a gene: 6. The CDR3 spells CASSWRRGAGELFF. DNA of the CDR3: TGTGCCAGCAGTTGGCGGCGGGGGGCAGGGGAGCTGTTTTTT.

This sequence joins TRBV5-1 and TRBJ2-5, with D perhaps matching TRBD1 (5 bases). V was shortened by 3 bases and J by 4 bases, with 10 bases between the two germline ends. This CDR3 contains 13 residues. Germline V gene sequence: CDR1 SGHRS, CDR2 YFSETQ. CDR3 region: CASSYNTGETQYF. As DNA, the CDR3 is TGCGCCAGCAGCTATAACACAGGAGAGACCCAGTACTTC.

The genes are TRBV11-3 and TRBJ2-5, with 10 bases identical to TRBD2. CDR1 and CDR2 from the germline V gene are SGHNT and YENEEA. The CDR3 contains 16 residues. The trim removed 5 bases at V and 5 bases at J, leaving 11 bases unmatched. CDR3 residues: CASSPRVAGGEETQYF. The CDR3 DNA follows: TGTGCCAGCAGCCCCCGGGTAGCGGGAGGTGAGGAGACCCAGTACTTC.

The V and J genes are TRBV9 and TRBJ2-7; TRBD2 might be the D (5 bases). V was pared by 0 bases and J by 4 bases, with 14 bases between. CDR3 length: 15 residues. The germline CDR1 and CDR2 sequences are SGDLS and YYNGEE. The CDR3 spells CASSVDGLAGYEQYF. The CDR3 nucleotides read TGTGCCAGCAGCGTAGATGGGCTAGCTGGTTACGAGCAGTACTTC.

The genes are TRBV19 and TRBJ2-3, with TRBD2 matching over 9 bases. The CDR3 totals 15 residues. V was clipped by 3 bases and J by 1 base; unmatched bases: 2. Germline V lookup: CDR1 LNHDA, CDR2 SQIVND (reference sequence). The CDR3 region is CASSIRTSGTDTQYF. In DNA form, the CDR3 reads TGTGCCAGTAGTATCCGGACTAGCGGCACAGATACGCAGTATTTT. Based on the CDR3 plus reference TRBV19 and TRBJ2-3, the full variable domain is DGGITQSPKYLFRKEGQNVTLSCEQNLNHDAMYWYRQDPGQGLRLIYYSQIVNDFQKGDIAEGYSVSREKKESFPLTVTSAQKNPTAFYLCASSIRTSGTDTQYFGPGTRLTVL.

V gene TRBV7-9 combines with J gene TRBJ2-7; 12 positions agree with TRBD2. After removal of 7 bases from V and 7 bases from J, the junction contained 8 bases not matched to a gene. Germline-derived CDR1 and CDR2 are SEHNR and FQNEAQ (reference sequence). This CDR3 contains 14 residues. This chain's CDR3 is CASTMTSGRGEQYF. The CDR3 DNA reads TGTGCCAGCACCATGACTAGCGGGAGAGGAGAGCAGTACTTC.

V and J are TRBV5-4 and TRBJ2-3; 7 nucleotides agree with TRBD2. CDR3 length: 17 amino acids. Trimming cost V 3 bases and J 0 bases; bases outside gene matches: 10. Germline loops: CDR1 SGHNT, CDR2 YYREEE (reference sequence). In DNA form, the CDR3 reads TGTGCCAGCAGCTCCCCCCGAGGGCGGGGGAGCACAGATACGCAGTATTTT. Its protein is CASSSPRGRGSTDTQYF.

Note on this clone: Its ends do not fully match the called genes, so a read error is possible. The chain uses TRBV7-2 and TRBJ2-1; 13 bases line up with TRBD2. Per germline, CDR1 SGHTA and CDR2 FQGNSA. This CDR3 is built from 16 residues. CDR3 in DNA: TGTGCCAGCAGATTAGACGGACTAGCGGGAGCCCTTGAGCAGTTCTTC. It encodes CASRLDGLAGALEQFF.

The chain uses TRBV27 and TRBJ2-7, with unresolved D. CDR3 size: 13 residues. Trimming took 5 bases from V and 5 from J, leaving 13 bases between them. Germline CDR1 MNHEY, CDR2 SMNVEV (reference sequence). This CDR3 is CASSDRFQDEQYF. CDR3 nucleotide sequence: TGTGCCAGCAGTGATCGGTTTCAGGACGAGCAGTACTTC.

The chain combines TRBV5-4 with TRBJ1-1; D is undetermined. V was shortened by 0 bases and J by 7 bases, with 13 bases between the two germline ends. The CDR3 sequence is 14 residues long. CDR1 is SGHNT, CDR2 YYREEE, per germline (reference sequence). The CDR3 sequence is CASSLDKFSNEAFF. DNA of the CDR3: TGTGCCAGCAGCTTGGATAAGTTTAGTAATGAAGCTTTCTTT. Complete variable domain (other parts from reference TRBV5-4 and TRBJ1-1): ETGVTQSPTHLIKTRGQQVTLRCSSQSGHNTVSWYQQALGQGPQFIFQYYREEENGRGNFPPRFSGLQFPNYSSELNVNALELDDSALYLCASSLDKFSNEAFFGQGTRLTVV.

The chain uses TRBV2 and TRBJ2-2; 13 nucleotides line up with TRBD2. V trimming: 6 bases; J trimming: 7 bases; junction bases outside the gene matches: 5. This CDR3 contains 15 residues. CDR1 is SNHLY and CDR2 is FYNNEI in the germline V gene. CDR3 nucleotides: TGTGCCAGCAGCGGGACTAGCGGGGTTGACGGGGAGCTGTTTTTT. Protein: CASSGTSGVDGELFF.

The CDR3 DNA reads TGTGCCAGCAGTTTCACAGGGGACTACGAGCAGTACTTC. This codes for CASSFTGDYEQYF. The chain couples TRBV7-6 to TRBJ2-7; 7 bases align to TRBD1. Germline assignment: CDR1 SGHVS and CDR2 FNYEAQ. Trimming took 6 bases from V and 3 from J; bases not matched to a gene: 5. This CDR3 is 13 amino acids long.

This chain connects TRBV5-1 to TRBJ2-7; D perhaps matches TRBD1 (6 bases). CDR1 SGHRS and CDR2 YFSETQ come from the germline V gene. The CDR3 has 14 residues. Trimming removed 3 bases from V and 2 bases from J, with 12 bases in between. This CDR3 is CASSSETGPYEQYF. DNA for the CDR3: TGCGCCAGCAGCTCGGAGACAGGACCCTACGAGCAGTACTTC.

V is TRBV21-1 and J is TRBJ2-1; the table's D call of TRBD2 was not tested on the DNA. TRBV21-1 is described as a pseudogene. CDR3 length: 16 residues. The CDR3 DNA sequence: TGTGCCAGCAGCAAAACTTTCTTGACGGAGTACAATGAGCAGTTCTTC. Protein: CASSKTFLTEYNEQFF.

The chain joins TRBV5-5 to TRBJ2-1; 9 bases match TRBD2. CDR1 and CDR2 (germline): SGHKS, YYEKEE (reference sequence). This CDR3 is built from 15 residues. Losses at the gene ends were 4 bases for V and 5 bases for J; bases not matched to a gene: 7. As DNA, the CDR3 is TGTGCCAGCAGCACAAGACTAGCGGAAAACAATGAGCAGTTCTTC. It yields the protein CASSTRLAENNEQFF.

V gene TRBV30 combines with J gene TRBJ2-1; unclear D gene. The V and J ends lost 2 bases and 5 bases respectively, with 13 bases between them. Germline V lookup: CDR1 GTSNPN, CDR2 SVGIG (reference sequence). The CDR3 spans 14 residues. Here the CDR3 reads CAWSSVVANNEQFF. For the CDR3, the DNA is TGTGCCTGGAGTTCTGTCGTAGCTAACAATGAGCAGTTCTTC.

The chain combines TRBV7-3 with TRBJ2-3; 9 nucleotides line up with TRBD2. The CDR3 has 16 amino acids. The J segment lost 6 bases and the V segment lost 5 bases, leaving 12 bases of the junction unmatched. Germline lookup yields CDR1 SGHTA and CDR2 FQGTGA. The CDR3 reads CASSPRAGTSRDTQYF. Written as DNA, the CDR3 is TGTGCCAGCAGCCCCAGGGCCGGGACTAGCCGTGATACGCAGTATTTT.